These T cell receptor beta chains were read from a single sample in a study of Graves' ophthalmopathy and Graves' hyperthyroidism. TCRdb redid the calling of the multiplex PCR reads with MiXCR, one entry per CDR3 protein. The sample includes some 160,000 distinct CDR3 sequences, 39% of them seen just once. The specimen sequenced was peripheral blood. Receptors originate from a man aged 25-45 years with Graves' ophthalmopathy. Both conserved end residues are part of each CDR3. D genes are given only for firm matches. A row's size may be missing; if present it is once, few, many or a size class.

CDR3nt: TGTGCCAGCAGCAACGTGTGGGCCTACGAGCAGTACTTC
CDR3aa: CASSNVWAYEQYF
d_gene: -
abundance: -
j_gene: TRBJ2-7
v_gene: TRBV7-9

CDR3nt: TGCAGTGCTAGAGAAAGTGGTCAGCCCCAGCATTTT
CDR3aa: CSARESGQPQHF
d_gene: -
abundance: -
j_gene: TRBJ1-5
v_gene: TRBV20-1

CDR3nt: TGTGCCAGCAGCCCCCTCGACAGGACGCCCACCTACGAGCAGTACTTC
CDR3aa: CASSPLDRTPTYEQYF
d_gene: -
abundance: many
j_gene: TRBJ2-7
v_gene: TRBV11-2

CDR3nt: TGTGCCAGTAGTATAATAAGGGAGAGAGGGAATGAGCAGTTCTTC
CDR3aa: CASSIIRERGNEQFF
d_gene: -
abundance: many
j_gene: TRBJ2-1
v_gene: TRBV19

CDR3nt: TGCAGTGCTAGAGAGAGGGGGACACTGAACACTGAAGCTTTCTTT
CDR3aa: CSARERGTLNTEAFF
d_gene: -
abundance: once
j_gene: TRBJ1-1
v_gene: TRBV20-1

CDR3nt: TGTGCCAGCACCCCGGGACCGCAGGACACTGAAGCTTTCTTT
CDR3aa: CASTPGPQDTEAFF
d_gene: -
abundance: -
j_gene: TRBJ1-1
v_gene: TRBV12-3/TRBV12-4

CDR3nt: TGTGCCAGCAGCGCCACAGGGGGCAGAATGAACACTGAAGCTTTCTTT
CDR3aa: CASSATGGRMNTEAFF
d_gene: TRBD1
abundance: many
j_gene: TRBJ1-1
v_gene: TRBV27

CDR3nt: TGTGCCAGCAGCTTGATGAGGGTAGGCACTGAAGCTTTCTTT
CDR3aa: CASSLMRVGTEAFF
d_gene: -
abundance: many
j_gene: TRBJ1-1
v_gene: TRBV5-5

CDR3nt: TGTGCCAGCAGCTTAGATCGGCCGTCCGGGGAGCTGTTTTTT
CDR3aa: CASSLDRPSGELFF
d_gene: -
abundance: many
j_gene: TRBJ2-2
v_gene: TRBV11-3

CDR3nt: TGTGCCTGGGGGACAGGTAACACTGAAGCTTTCTTT
CDR3aa: CAWGTGNTEAFF
d_gene: TRBD1
abundance: many
j_gene: TRBJ1-1
v_gene: TRBV30

CDR3nt: TGTGCCAGCAGTTACTCGAGCCCCTCCGTGAAAGCTTTCTTT
CDR3aa: CASSYSSPSVKAFF
d_gene: -
abundance: few
j_gene: TRBJ1-1
v_gene: TRBV6-2/TRBV6-3

CDR3nt: TGTGCCAGCAGCTTATCTCGGGGGGGTTCGGAGACCCAGTACTTC
CDR3aa: CASSLSRGGSETQYF
d_gene: TRBD2
abundance: -
j_gene: TRBJ2-5
v_gene: TRBV7-2

CDR3nt: TGCAGTGCTCACGACAGGGGAATCAACGAGCAGTACTTC
CDR3aa: CSAHDRGINEQYF
d_gene: TRBD1
abundance: many
j_gene: TRBJ2-7
v_gene: TRBV20-1

CDR3nt: TGCAGTGCTCCAACGACAGGGACTGAAGCTTTCTTT
CDR3aa: CSAPTTGTEAFF
d_gene: TRBD1
abundance: once
j_gene: TRBJ1-1
v_gene: TRBV20-1

CDR3nt: TGTGCCAGCAGCATCGGACAGGGATCTGGAAACACCATATATTTT
CDR3aa: CASSIGQGSGNTIYF
d_gene: TRBD1
abundance: -
j_gene: TRBJ1-3
v_gene: TRBV7-9

CDR3nt: TGTGCCAGCAGGGGAGGGCGCACCGGGGAGCTGTTTTTT
CDR3aa: CASRGGRTGELFF
d_gene: TRBD2
abundance: few
j_gene: TRBJ2-2
v_gene: TRBV12-3/TRBV12-4